Reported below is one T cell receptor beta chain. There is no known antigen for this receptor. Base qualities were left out, and no much larger clone turns up one base away. The data were obtained in a study of shared clonotypes between healthy human individuals (TCRdb year 2020). General notes on the study: A few men and a couple of women, aged 18 to 49 years, made up the cohort. Libraries were prepared and TCR repertoires were sequenced by different laboratories using diverse techniques, in order to increase sequencing depth and limit assay-specific biases. Leukapheresis yielded between about 0.8 and 8.9 billion PBMCs per donor. Per donor, three plates each were used for CD4 naive and CD4 memory, two for CD8 naive, and one for CD8 memory. To estimate repertoire size and how much clonotype sharing occurs between individuals, the study deeply sequenced the blood TCR repertoires of 4 to 6 healthy adults. The investigation overall reported the following: Rarefaction of sorted-subset datasets indicated incomplete sequencing despite the large sequencing depth. Compared with non-shared clonotypes, clonotypes shared by all four sorted-subset donors had higher generation probabilities. Because the study included only a small number of donors, the genetic and exposure-history diversity represented was limited. Estimated clonotype richness was generally larger for naive than for memory subsets. Pairwise subsampling led to the expectation that sequencing depth would affect the degree of clonotype sharing among donors. Sharing across a handful of donors was observed for approximately 4.6% of naive CD4, over 3% of naive CD8, about 2.5% of memory CD4, and roughly 0.4% of memory CD8 clonotypes. Sampling was limited to blood, and TCR repertoires in tissue likely differ from TCR repertoires in blood.

Using the deep immunoSEQ assay, multiplex PCR amplified TCR CDR3 regions from genomic DNA. Extracted genomic DNA from each cell subset was spread evenly across all wells of several immunoSEQ 96-well plates, with each plate serving as a replicate. Each replicate PCR for sorted subsets received around 0.2 ug genomic DNA, equal to roughly 30,000 T cell genomes. The purified libraries were quantified using a Qubit 3.0 fluorometer, sized with a Bioanalyzer 2100, and then quantified again using the KAPA Library Quantification kit. Every immunoSEQ 96-well plate was sequenced on a dedicated single-read 150-cycle Illumina NextSeq 550 flow cell. As for the original processing: Because the immunoSEQ output included only junctional sequences and no quality scores, the filtering could not be the same as the filtering used for full-length reads. Sequences were annotated with PyIR, a Python wrapper for IgBLAST v1.9, using IMGT germline references to assign V/J genes and CDR3. Reads with weak V/J assignments (E-value above 1e-6), missing CDR3, stop codons, out-of-frame junctions, or ambiguous translated residues were removed. V3J clonotypes were defined as sequences sharing an identical inferred V gene, J gene, and CDR3 amino acid sequence. Percentage overlap between repertoires was computed as shared unique clonotypes divided by the size of the smaller repertoire. Richness of each repertoire was evaluated using RTK rarefaction, the Chao1 estimator, and Recon v2.1 estimates of unobserved clonotypes. For all TCRbeta clonotypes obtained by the gDNA method from a handful of donors, generation probabilities were computed with OLGA. The immuneACCESS repertoire file appears here via TCRdb, limited to in-frame rearrangements. These files lack a portion of the clones; in checked studies, under half of the deficit traces to unresolved V genes, and the cause of the others is not known. V, J and clone size were drawn from that table, and D and trimming were deduced from the DNA. The sample table records hundreds of thousands of clones; about 95% of these occur just once. The leading ten clones occupy approximately 0.11% of the sample.

CD8 naive samples were obtained by positive selection for CCR7 among CD45RO-negative cells, yielding a CD45RA+CCR7+ population from which TemRA cells were excluded. The donors were healthy, HIV-negative adults with no recently reported acute infections or vaccinations. Every donor was a Caucasian adult living in Nashville, Tennessee, USA. After blood collection by leukapheresis, PBMCs were isolated using Ficoll-Histopaque density gradient centrifugation and then cryopreserved in the vapor phase of liquid nitrogen. Analytical flow cytometry was used to check the purity and quantity of each magnetically sorted T cell population. Genomic DNA was isolated from every sorted fraction and measured by UV absorbance on a Nanodrop 2000c. Reading the germline V gene gives CDR1 MDHEN and CDR2 SYDVKM. The junction shows trimming of 5 bases on V and 0 bases on J, plus 13 bases between the germline ends. Measured from the cysteine to the phenylalanine, the CDR3 is 15 residues long. Only the CDR3 part of the read is kept: 45 bases, read in frame from the first base.

Sequences were obtained from naive CD8+ T cells sorted from blood. The sample's cell subset or site label, in plain terms: CD45RA+CCR7+. The chain links TRBV28 with TRBJ2-5, with the D assignment possibly TRBD1 or TRBD2, given 5 matching bases for each. This clonotype was sampled from a woman aged 25 to 45 in good health. At the DNA level, the sequence is TGTGCCAGCAGTCCAAGGACGGGACACCAAGAGACCCAGTACTTC. It translates to CASSPRTGHQETQYF.